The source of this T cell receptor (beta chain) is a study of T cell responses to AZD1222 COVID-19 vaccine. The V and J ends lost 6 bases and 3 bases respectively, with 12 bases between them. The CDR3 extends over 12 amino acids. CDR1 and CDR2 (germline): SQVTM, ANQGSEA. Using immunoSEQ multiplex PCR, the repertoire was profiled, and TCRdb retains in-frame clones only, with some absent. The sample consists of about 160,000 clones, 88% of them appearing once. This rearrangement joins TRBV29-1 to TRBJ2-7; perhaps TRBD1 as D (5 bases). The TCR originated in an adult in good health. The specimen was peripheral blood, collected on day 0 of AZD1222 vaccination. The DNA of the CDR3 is TGCAGCGTGGTGACAGATCGCTACGAGCAGTACTTC. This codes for CSVVTDRYEQYF.